The 7 T cell receptor beta chains given below trace back to one sample, sequenced in a study of shared clonotypes between healthy human individuals. Selected positively for CCR7 and CD45RO-negative, naive CD8 cells excluded terminally differentiated effector memory CD45RA+ cells. Assay used: immunoSEQ multiplex PCR; TCRdb lists only in-frame clones, some missing. The table includes about 2,200,000 clones, just over 90% detected once. Specimen: naive CD8+ T cells from PBMCs. The receptor source for this set is a young man in good health. Some clones in this sample may be carry-over from other donors' samples.

The chain employs TRBV29-1 and TRBJ2-2; the D gene is possibly TRBD2 (6 bases). There are 12 residues in the CDR3. V lost 3 bases and J 7 bases, leaving 9 bases between the germline ends. CDR1 and CDR2 from the germline V gene are SQVTM and ANQGSEA. In DNA form, the CDR3 reads TGCAGCGTTGAGGGGGGTCACGGGGAGCTGTTTTTT. It yields the protein CSVEGGHGELFF.

The V and J genes are TRBV27 and TRBJ2-1; D unresolved. CDR1 is MNHEY, CDR2 SMNVEV, per germline (reference sequence). V gave up 6 bases and J gave up 7 bases, with 10 bases separating them. The CDR3 has 12 residues. CDR3 region: CASRGTWNEQFF. In DNA, the CDR3 is TGTGCCAGCAGGGGCACGTGGAATGAGCAGTTCTTC.

J is TRBJ2-5 and V is TRBV11-2; D gene uncertain. The germline V gene has CDR1 SGHAT and CDR2 FQNNGV. V was trimmed by 5 bases and J by 5 bases, leaving 18 bases between them. CDR3 length equals 15 residues. CDR3 loop: CASSPPSVGGETQYF. DNA of the CDR3: TGTGCCAGCAGCCCCCCCAGTGTGGGTGGGGAGACCCAGTACTTC.

The V and J genes are TRBV7-9 and TRBJ2-7; D uncertain. The CDR3 length is 15 residues. The ends were cut back, 1 base at V and 2 bases at J, with 12 bases in the middle. Germline V gene lookup returns CDR1 SEHNR and CDR2 FQNEAQ (reference sequence). CDR3 DNA sequence: TGTGCCAGCAGCTTAGACGCGGATCGTGCCTACGAGCAGTACTTC. This translates into CASSLDADRAYEQYF.

The rearrangement joins TRBV28 to TRBJ2-7; D is unclear. CDR1 MDHEN and CDR2 SYDVKM come from the germline V gene. The CDR3 extends over 13 amino acids. The germline V and J ends were trimmed by 3 bases and 5 bases, with 11 bases remaining between them. The CDR3 DNA reads as TGTGCCAGCAGTTTCCTTTATTGGCACGAGCAGTACTTC. Encoded protein: CASSFLYWHEQYF. The variable domain in full, completed from reference TRBV28 and TRBJ2-7, reads DVKVTQSSRYLVKRTGEKVFLECVQDMDHENMFWYRQDPGLGLRLIYFSYDVKMKEKGDIPEGYSVSREKKERFSLILESASTNQTSMYLCASSFLYWHEQYFGPGTRLTVT.

A remark on this clone: Other DNA sequences in this sample translate to the same CDR3. The chain uses TRBV4-1 and TRBJ2-7; D ambiguous. Germline V lookup: CDR1 MGHRA, CDR2 YSYEKL. Trimming pared 1 base from V and 0 bases from J, leaving 1 base between. CDR3 length: 12 amino acids. In DNA form, the CDR3 reads TGCGCCAGCAGCCAAGGCTCCTACGAGCAGTACTTC. It is translated as CASSQGSYEQYF.

Details on this clone: At the DNA level, this CDR3 is encoded by other sequences in the same sample as well. The rearrangement links TRBV6-5 to TRBJ2-5; 8 nucleotides agree with TRBD1. Germline lookup yields CDR1 MNHEY and CDR2 SVGAGI. The V gene end was trimmed by 0 bases and the J gene end by 4 bases; junction bases not matched to a gene: 1. The CDR3 consists of 14 residues. In nucleotides, the CDR3 is TGTGCCAGCAGTTACTCAGGACAGGGAGAGACCCAGTACTTC. This translates into CASSYSGQGETQYF.